Presented here are 20 T cell receptor beta chains from one specimen sequenced in a study of cytomegalovirus exposure and HLA in healthy donors. Primers: 60 Vbeta forward and 13 Jbeta reverse. Some clones are missing from TCRdb's copy, which holds only in-frame ones; the method was immunoSEQ multiplex PCR. Of under 200,000 clones listed, roughly 79% were seen once; the top ten hold about 2.1%. Input material: PBMCs. These receptors all come from a woman aged 30 to 39 in good health and CMV-seropositive.

The CDR3 DNA is TGTGCCAGCAGCGTAGGAGGAAAGCACACCTTC. It translates to CASSVGGKHTF. The chain has TRBV9 and TRBJ1-2; D gene ambiguous. CDR1 SGDLS and CDR2 YYNGEE come from the germline V gene. The length of the CDR3 is 11 residues. V was clipped by 0 bases and J by 12 bases, with 9 bases between them.

The chain carries TRBV9 and TRBJ2-6, with D uncertain. Looked up from germline, CDR1 is SGDLS and CDR2 is YYNGEE. The CDR3 loop spans 16 amino acids. The V end was cut by 2 bases, the J end by 6 bases, with 15 bases between. CDR3: CASSVSRGIMANVLTF. The CDR3 DNA reads as TGTGCCAGCAGCGTTTCCCGAGGAATTATGGCCAACGTCCTGACTTTC.

The chain has TRBV6-6 and TRBJ1-1; the D gene is possibly TRBD1 (5 bases). The CDR3 consists of 13 residues. Germline CDR1 MNHNY, CDR2 SVGAGI (reference sequence). The V and J ends lost 2 bases and 4 bases respectively, with 8 bases between them. In nucleotides, the CDR3 is TGTGCCAGCAGTTACAATAGGGGCACTGAAGCTTTCTTT. Its translation: CASSYNRGTEAFF.

V usage is TRBV28 and J usage is TRBJ1-1; 8 bases agree with TRBD1. CDR1 and CDR2 from the germline V gene are MDHEN and SYDVKM. The CDR3 loop spans 16 amino acids. V lost 8 bases to trimming and J lost 5 bases; unmatched junction nucleotides: 16. This chain's CDR3 is CASRAPGAGGRTEAFF. The CDR3 DNA sequence: TGTGCCAGCCGCGCACCGGGGGCAGGGGGCAGGACTGAAGCTTTCTTT.

This sequence joins TRBV7-2 and TRBJ1-2; 7 bases fit TRBD1. CDR1 is SGHTA and CDR2 is FQGNSA in the germline V gene. This CDR3 contains 15 residues. The V segment lost 5 bases and the J segment 7 bases; nucleotides outside the gene matches: 13. The CDR3 loop is CASSDQQGPTSGYTF. The CDR3, as DNA: TGTGCCAGCAGCGACCAACAGGGGCCCACCAGTGGCTACACCTTC.

The chain combines TRBV5-4 with TRBJ2-3, with 8 bases aligning to TRBD2. This CDR3 is built from 14 residues. CDR1 is SGHNT, CDR2 YYREEE, per germline (reference sequence). The trim removed 3 bases at V and 5 bases at J, leaving 5 bases unmatched. The CDR3 is CASSSGLGLDTQYF. The CDR3 DNA is TGTGCCAGCAGCTCGGGACTAGGTCTAGATACGCAGTATTTT.

The chain links TRBV7-2 to TRBJ2-3, with D hard to call. Germline V gene data show CDR1 as SGHTA and CDR2 as FQGNSA. The CDR3 contains 12 residues. V lost 5 bases and J lost 5, with 8 bases in between. This CDR3 reads CASSLLGDTQYF. CDR3 bases: TGTGCCAGCAGCCTCCTCGGAGATACGCAGTATTTT. The full variable domain, completed using reference TRBV7-2 and TRBJ2-3, is GAGVSQSPSNKVTEKGKDVELRCDPISGHTALYWYRQSLGQGLEFLIYFQGNSAPDKSGLPSDRFSAERTGGSVSTLTIQRTQQEDSAVYLCASSLLGDTQYFGPGTRLTVL.

The chain has TRBV15 and TRBJ1-5; a possible D gene is TRBD1 (5 bases). The V and J ends lost 2 bases and 5 bases respectively, with 10 bases between them. The CDR3 loop spans 14 amino acids. Germline values: CDR1 LNHNV, CDR2 YYDKDF (reference sequence). CDR3 loop: CATSRPQGDQPQHF. Here the CDR3 DNA reads TGTGCCACCAGCAGACCTCAGGGTGATCAGCCCCAGCATTTT.

There are a few counts of this clone. The rearrangement joins TRBV7-9 to TRBJ2-5, with a weak D call TRBD2 (5 bases). This CDR3 comprises 16 residues. The V gene lost 3 bases and the J gene lost 5 bases, with 19 bases spanning the gap. Germline assignment: CDR1 SEHNR and CDR2 FQNEAQ (reference sequence). CDR3 loop: CASSFIGGSDRETQYF. The CDR3 DNA follows: TGTGCCAGCAGCTTTATTGGAGGCAGTGATCGCGAGACCCAGTACTTC.

V gene TRBV9 combines with J gene TRBJ2-2, with a weak D call TRBD1 (5 bases). V was clipped by 3 bases and J by 3 bases, with 9 bases between them. The CDR3 is made up of 14 amino acids. Looked up from germline, CDR1 is SGDLS and CDR2 is YYNGEE. Written as DNA, the CDR3 is TGTGCCAGCAGCGGGCAGGGTTACACCGGGGAGCTGTTTTTT. Translating it yields CASSGQGYTGELFF. Filled out from reference TRBV9 and TRBJ2-2, the complete variable domain reads DSGVTQTPKHLITATGQRVTLRCSPRSGDLSVYWYQQSLDQGLQFLIQYYNGEERAKGNILERFSAQQFPDLHSELNLSSLELGDSALYFCASSGQGYTGELFFGEGSRLTVL.

The J gene is TRBJ2-7, the V gene TRBV7-9; D may be TRBD1 (5 bases). Germline CDR1 reads SEHNR; CDR2 reads FQNEAQ (reference sequence). This CDR3 comprises 15 residues. Between the trimmed V and J ends, which lost 2 bases and 3 bases, there was a span of 14 bases. This CDR3 reads CASSLRQGRIYEQYF. CDR3 coding DNA: TGTGCCAGCAGCTTACGGCAGGGTCGTATCTACGAGCAGTACTTC.

J is TRBJ1-1 and V is TRBV19; 8 nucleotides align to TRBD1. The CDR3 sequence is 13 residues long. The germline gives CDR1 LNHDA, CDR2 SQIVND (reference sequence). The junction had 10 bases not matched to a gene; V was cut back by 6 bases and J by 10 bases. In DNA form, the CDR3 reads TGTGCCAGTAGCCCTGGGACAGGCGGTGGAGCTTTCTTT. It codes for CASSPGTGGGAFF.

CDR3 residues: CASSTLDRGGVSGYTF. In DNA form, the CDR3 reads TGTGCCAGCAGTACGCTGGACAGGGGGGGCGTTAGTGGCTACACCTTC. This rearrangement joins TRBV27 to TRBJ1-2, with 10 bases that match TRBD1. Per germline, CDR1 MNHEY and CDR2 SMNVEV (reference sequence). The CDR3 sequence is 16 residues long. V was pared by 5 bases and J by 7 bases, with 13 bases of the junction left unmatched.

The genes are TRBV6-5 and TRBJ2-7; a possible D gene is TRBD1 (6 bases). This CDR3 has 16 residues. V lost 3 bases, J lost 3 bases, and 18 bases lay in between. Germline V lookup: CDR1 MNHEY, CDR2 SVGAGI. The DNA of the CDR3 is TGTGCCAGCAGTTATCTCCATAGAGACAGGTGCTACGAGCAGTACTTC. This sequence encodes CASSYLHRDRCYEQYF.

The V gene is TRBV2, the J gene TRBJ2-5; 7 bases map to TRBD2. V trimming: 11 bases; J trimming: 1 base; junction bases outside the gene matches: 7. The germline V gene encodes CDR1 SNHLY and CDR2 FYNNEI. The CDR3 runs to 13 residues. This chain's CDR3 is CAGGRGTQETQYF. The CDR3 DNA follows: TGTGCCGGGGGGAGGGGCACCCAAGAGACCCAGTACTTC. The whole variable domain, filled in from reference TRBV2 and TRBJ2-5, reads EPEVTQTPSHQVTQMGQEVILRCVPISNHLYFYWYRQILGQKVEFLVSFYNNEISEKSEIFDDQFSVERPDGSNFTLKIRSTKLEDSAMYFCAGGRGTQETQYFGPGTRLLVL.

The chain is built from TRBV7-7 and TRBJ2-7, with 9 bases lining up with TRBD1. V trimming: 4 bases; J trimming: 3 bases; junction bases outside the gene matches: 4. Germline V gene data show CDR1 as SSHAT and CDR2 as FNYEAQ (reference sequence). The CDR3 extends over 14 amino acids. The CDR3 region has the DNA TGTGCCAGCAGCTCCGGGACAGGGTTCTACGAGCAGTACTTC. Its translation: CASSSGTGFYEQYF.

This chain links TRBV30 with TRBJ2-5; D perhaps matches TRBD1 (5 bases). The DNA end is a closer match to TRBJ2-7, so the J assignment may be wrong. This CDR3 region has 13 residues. Germline V gene sequence: CDR1 GTSNPN, CDR2 SVGIG (reference sequence). The CDR3 sequence: CAWSGTLSYEQYF. Here the CDR3 DNA reads TGTGCCTGGAGTGGGACACTCTCCTACGAGCAGTACTTC.

The genes are TRBV5-1 and TRBJ2-7; 11 nucleotides align to TRBD1. The J segment lost 5 bases and the V segment lost 6 bases, leaving 7 bases of the junction unmatched. This CDR3 region has 14 residues. Germline CDR1 and CDR2: SGHRS and YFSETQ. DNA for the CDR3: TGCGCCAGCAACCGGGGACAGGGGGACCACGAGCAGTACTTC. Translating it yields CASNRGQGDHEQYF.

In its sample, this clone was seen once. CDR3: CAWSDIDRNTEAFF. DNA of the CDR3: TGTGCCTGGAGTGATATAGATAGGAACACTGAAGCTTTCTTT. The J gene is TRBJ1-1, the V gene TRBV30; D unclear. This CDR3 has 14 residues. The V gene lost 1 base and the J gene lost 1 base, with 10 bases spanning the gap. The germline V gene encodes CDR1 GTSNPN and CDR2 SVGIG (reference sequence).

This clone appeared a single time. The rearrangement uses TRBV7-6 and TRBJ1-2, with D tentatively TRBD1 (6 bases). The CDR3 runs 13 residues. Germline CDR1 and CDR2: SGHVS and FNYEAQ. The ends were cut back, 4 bases at V and 6 bases at J, with 12 bases in the middle. The CDR3 sequence is CASSSIGGHGYTF. The CDR3 coding sequence is TGTGCCAGCAGCTCCATAGGGGGACATGGCTACACCTTC.